The clone carrying this TCR beta chain appeared many times. The antigen is not known. This sample was taken from a study of metastatic and nonmetastatic thyroid tumors. Study-level background: Repertoires of blood and of tissue (tumor or nodule) from malignant and benign thyroid patients were compared. Study-level points and caveats: Significantly higher TCR beta diversity was reportedly seen in malignant thyroid tumors than benign nodules, in blood and tumor.

Thyroid surgery was preceded by no treatment in any patient. J lost 5 bases, V lost 3 bases, and 10 bases had no gene match. CDR1 and CDR2 from the germline V gene are MGHDK and SYGVNS. This CDR3 region has 15 residues. In the authors' workflow: A classifier for distant metastasis in papillary thyroid cancer was constructed using CDR3 differences observed across clinicopathological groups. TCRdb recomputed clones from the PCR reads via MiXCR. These V and J calls derive from TCRdb rather than the authors' analysis. Here the sample spans roughly 14,000 clones, approximately 20% being singletons. The TCR sequence derives from a female donor with papillary thyroid cancer or a benign thyroid nodule (not recorded which). Some clones in this sample may be carry-over from other donors' samples. The sequenced material came from tumor tissue. J is TRBJ2-7 and V is TRBV25-1; 7 bases line up with TRBD2. The CDR3 reads CASSEGGVANHEQYF. CDR3 in DNA: TGTGCCAGCAGTGAGGGGGGGGTCGCCAACCACGAGCAGTACTTC.